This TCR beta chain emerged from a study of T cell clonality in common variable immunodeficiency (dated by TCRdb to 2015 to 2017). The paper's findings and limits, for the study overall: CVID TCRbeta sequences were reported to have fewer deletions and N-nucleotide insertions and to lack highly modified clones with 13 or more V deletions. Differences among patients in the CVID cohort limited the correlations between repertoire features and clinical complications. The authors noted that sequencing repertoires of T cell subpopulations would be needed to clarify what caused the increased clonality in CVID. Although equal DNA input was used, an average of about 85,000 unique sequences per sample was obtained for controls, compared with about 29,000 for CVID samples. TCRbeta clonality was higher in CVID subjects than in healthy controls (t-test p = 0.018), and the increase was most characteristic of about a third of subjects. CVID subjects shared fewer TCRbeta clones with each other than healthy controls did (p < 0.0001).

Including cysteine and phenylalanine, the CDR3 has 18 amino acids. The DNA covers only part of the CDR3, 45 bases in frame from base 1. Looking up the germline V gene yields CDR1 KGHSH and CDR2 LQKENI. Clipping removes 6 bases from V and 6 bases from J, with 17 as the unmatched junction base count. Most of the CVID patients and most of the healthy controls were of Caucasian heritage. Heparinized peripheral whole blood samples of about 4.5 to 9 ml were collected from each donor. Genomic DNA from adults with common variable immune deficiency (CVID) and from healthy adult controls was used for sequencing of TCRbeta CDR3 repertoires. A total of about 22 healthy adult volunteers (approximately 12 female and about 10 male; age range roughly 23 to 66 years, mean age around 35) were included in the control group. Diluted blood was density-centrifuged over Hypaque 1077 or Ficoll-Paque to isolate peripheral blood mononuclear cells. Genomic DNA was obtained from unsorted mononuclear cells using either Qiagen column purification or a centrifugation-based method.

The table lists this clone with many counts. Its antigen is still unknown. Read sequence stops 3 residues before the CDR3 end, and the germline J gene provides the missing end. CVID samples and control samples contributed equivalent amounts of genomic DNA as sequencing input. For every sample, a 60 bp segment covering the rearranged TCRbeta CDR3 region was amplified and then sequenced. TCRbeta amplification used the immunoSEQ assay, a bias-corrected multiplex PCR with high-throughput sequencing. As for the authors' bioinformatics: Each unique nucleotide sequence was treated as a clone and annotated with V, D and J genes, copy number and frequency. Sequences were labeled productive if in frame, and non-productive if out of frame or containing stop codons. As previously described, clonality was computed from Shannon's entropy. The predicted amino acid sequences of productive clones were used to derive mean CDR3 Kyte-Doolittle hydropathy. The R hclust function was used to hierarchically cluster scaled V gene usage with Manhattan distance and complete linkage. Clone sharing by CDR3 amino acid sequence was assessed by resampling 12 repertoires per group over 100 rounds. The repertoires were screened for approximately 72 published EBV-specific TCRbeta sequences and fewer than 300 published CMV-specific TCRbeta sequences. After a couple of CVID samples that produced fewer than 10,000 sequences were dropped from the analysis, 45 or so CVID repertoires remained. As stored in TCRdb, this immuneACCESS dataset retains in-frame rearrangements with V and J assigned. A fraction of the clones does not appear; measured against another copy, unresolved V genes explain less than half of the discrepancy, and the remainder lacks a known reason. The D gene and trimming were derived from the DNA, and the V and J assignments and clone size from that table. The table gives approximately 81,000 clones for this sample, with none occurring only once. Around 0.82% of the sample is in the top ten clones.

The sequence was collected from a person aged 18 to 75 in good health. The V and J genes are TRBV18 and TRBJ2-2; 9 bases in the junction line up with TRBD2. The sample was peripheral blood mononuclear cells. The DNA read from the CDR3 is TGTGCCAGCTCGATCGACATGGCGGGAGGGCCTAATCCCGGGGAG. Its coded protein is CASSIDMAGGPNPGE. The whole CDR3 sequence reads CASSIDMAGGPNPGELFF.